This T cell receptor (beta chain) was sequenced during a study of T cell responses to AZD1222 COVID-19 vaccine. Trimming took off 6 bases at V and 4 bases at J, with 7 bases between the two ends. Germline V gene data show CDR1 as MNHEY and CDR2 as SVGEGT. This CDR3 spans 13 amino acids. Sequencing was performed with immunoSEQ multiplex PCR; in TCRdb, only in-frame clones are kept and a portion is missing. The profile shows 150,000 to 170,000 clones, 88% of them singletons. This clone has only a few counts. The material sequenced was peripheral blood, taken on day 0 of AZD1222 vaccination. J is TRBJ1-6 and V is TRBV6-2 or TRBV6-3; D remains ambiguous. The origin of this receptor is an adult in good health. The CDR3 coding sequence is TGTGCCAGCAGCGACGGGTATAATTCACCCCTCCACTTT. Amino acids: CASSDGYNSPLHF.